The 27 T cell receptor beta chains in this list originate from one sample, sequenced in a study of control samples from healthy donors and cancer patients. Profiling relied on immunoSEQ multiplex PCR, and the TCRdb table lists in-frame clones only, not all of them. The table has 70,000 or so clones, 84% seen once. Sequencing input: blood. Every receptor here comes from a man in his forties or fifties in good health.

This clone came up a few times. The J gene is TRBJ2-7, the V gene TRBV5-1; 10 bases align to TRBD2. After removal of 4 bases from V and 6 bases from J, the junction contained 10 bases not matched to a gene. CDR1 and CDR2 (germline): SGHRS, YFSETQ. The CDR3 sequence is 15 residues long. CDR3 amino acids: CASSPDPGLASEQYF. The CDR3 nucleotides are TGCGCCAGCAGCCCGGACCCGGGACTAGCGTCCGAGCAGTACTTC.

The gene calls are TRBV27 and TRBJ2-3; no reliable D call. In germline, CDR1 is MNHEY, CDR2 SMNVEV (reference sequence). The CDR3 consists of 12 residues. V was shortened by 5 bases and J by 5 bases, with 8 bases between the two germline ends. The CDR3 DNA follows: TGTGCCAGCAGTCTGCCAGGAGATACGCAGTATTTT. Encoded protein: CASSLPGDTQYF.

This chain connects TRBV5-4 to TRBJ2-3; D is ambiguous. The V and J ends lost 4 bases and 6 bases respectively, with 9 bases between them. The length of the CDR3 is 12 residues. The V gene's germline CDR1 is SGHNT and CDR2 YYREEE (reference sequence). The CDR3 bases are TGTGCCAGCAGCCGACCCCAGGATACGCAGTATTTT. Translation: CASSRPQDTQYF.

This chain uses TRBV18 with TRBJ1-1; perhaps TRBD1 as D (5 bases). CDR3 length equals 14 residues. Germline V gives CDR1 KGHSH, CDR2 LQKENI. Trimming left V 3 bases short and J 1 base short, with 9 bases between. This CDR3 is CASSPLGGNTEAFF. CDR3 sequence (DNA): TGTGCCAGCTCACCTCTTGGGGGGAACACTGAAGCTTTCTTT.

The chain uses TRBV24-1 and TRBJ2-1; possibly TRBD2 for D (5 bases). V was cut by 3 bases and J by 8 bases, with 16 bases left in between. Looked up from germline, CDR1 is KGHDR and CDR2 is SFDVKD. The CDR3 totals 15 residues. The chain's CDR3 is CATSDRGLGRDEQFF. Here the CDR3 DNA reads TGTGCCACCAGTGATCGAGGGCTGGGTAGGGATGAGCAGTTCTTC.

With respect to this clone: Other DNA variants within this sample encode the same CDR3. The chain employs TRBV6-5 and TRBJ1-4; a weak D match, TRBD1 (5 bases). Germline loops: CDR1 MNHEY, CDR2 SVGAGI. The CDR3 runs to 13 residues. V lost 2 bases, J lost 7 bases, and 8 bases lay in between. The chain's CDR3 is CASSYGTAEKLFF. The CDR3, as DNA: TGTGCCAGCAGTTACGGGACTGCTGAAAAACTGTTTTTT.

The sample holds one count of this clone. The chain has TRBV19 and TRBJ1-5; the match to TRBD1 covers 10 bases. Germline V gives CDR1 LNHDA, CDR2 SQIVND (reference sequence). V lost 7 bases to trimming and J lost 2 bases; unmatched junction nucleotides: 8. The length of the CDR3 is 16 residues. The CDR3 nucleotides are TGTGCCAGTAATAATCCCGGGACAGGGGGCAATCAGCCCCAGCATTTT. It codes for CASNNPGTGGNQPQHF.

This sequence joins TRBV6-5 and TRBJ1-6, with 7 positions matching TRBD1. Germline values: CDR1 MNHEY, CDR2 SVGAGI. V gave up 4 bases and J gave up 7 bases; unmatched junction bases: 7. The CDR3 loop spans 15 amino acids. The CDR3 region has the DNA TGTGCCAGCAGTTTCGCCGGGACAGTAAATTCACCCCTCCACTTT. Residues: CASSFAGTVNSPLHF.

The rearrangement links TRBV15 to TRBJ2-1, with TRBD1 as a possible D gene (6 bases). V was clipped by 1 base and J by 8 bases, with 12 bases between them. CDR1 and CDR2 (germline): LNHNV, YYDKDF (reference sequence). The CDR3 runs 14 residues. The CDR3 DNA follows: TGTGCCACCAGCAGAGCCCAAAGGGGGTATGAGCAGTTCTTC. Its protein is CATSRAQRGYEQFF. Full variable domain (missing parts from reference TRBV15 and TRBJ2-1): DAMVIQNPRYQVTQFGKPVTLSCSQTLNHNVMYWYQQKSSQAPKLLFHYYDKDFNNEADTPDNFQSRRPNTSFCFLDIRSPGLGDTAMYLCATSRAQRGYEQFFGPGTRLTVL.

This clone was seen ten or more times. The chain combines TRBV5-5 with TRBJ1-5; 8 nucleotides agree with TRBD1. After removal of 3 bases from V and 1 base from J, the junction contained 6 bases not matched to a gene. The CDR3 loop spans 16 amino acids. Germline loops: CDR1 SGHKS, CDR2 YYEKEE (reference sequence). The CDR3 region has the DNA TGTGCCAGCAGCTCAGGACAGGGAAGGAGCAATCAGCCCCAGCATTTT. Encoded protein: CASSSGQGRSNQPQHF.

The V call is TRBV7-8, the J call TRBJ2-1; the D gene could be TRBD1 or TRBD2 (5 bases each). Germline V gene sequence: CDR1 SGHVS, CDR2 FQNEAQ. This CDR3 is built from 13 residues. Trimming pared 1 base from V and 11 bases from J, leaving 12 bases between. The CDR3 loop is CASSLDTRDQQFF. The CDR3 DNA reads as TGTGCCAGCAGCTTAGACACCCGGGACCAGCAGTTCTTC.

The chain couples TRBV7-2 to TRBJ1-1; perhaps TRBD1 as D (6 bases). The V end lost 5 bases, the J end lost 2 bases, and 15 bases lay between the germline ends. Germline lookup yields CDR1 SGHTA and CDR2 FQGNSA. The CDR3 has 15 residues. The CDR3 DNA is TGTGCCAGCAGCGGCAGACTAGGGGGTAACACTGAAGCTTTCTTT. Translation: CASSGRLGGNTEAFF.

V usage is TRBV19 and J usage is TRBJ2-2, with D tentatively TRBD1 (5 bases). V was pared by 10 bases and J by 3 bases, with 15 bases between. Germline-derived CDR1 and CDR2 are LNHDA and SQIVND (reference sequence). CDR3 length: 14 amino acids. The CDR3 protein is CATQETVYTGELFF. The CDR3 DNA reads TGTGCCACCCAAGAGACAGTATACACCGGGGAGCTGTTTTTT.

This chain uses TRBV28 with TRBJ2-7, with D hard to call. Germline values: CDR1 MDHEN, CDR2 SYDVKM. The ends were cut back, 6 bases at V and 2 bases at J, with 5 bases in the middle. This CDR3 contains 11 residues. The CDR3 reads CASSRAYEQYF. CDR3 sequence (DNA): TGTGCCAGCAGCAGAGCCTACGAGCAGTACTTC. The variable domain in full, with the rest retrieved from reference TRBV28 and TRBJ2-7, is DVKVTQSSRYLVKRTGEKVFLECVQDMDHENMFWYRQDPGLGLRLIYFSYDVKMKEKGDIPEGYSVSREKKERFSLILESASTNQTSMYLCASSRAYEQYFGPGTRLTVT.

The gene calls are TRBV3-1 (or the pseudogene TRBV3-2) and TRBJ2-1; TRBD2 might be the D (5 bases). Trimming took 4 bases from V and 6 from J, leaving 16 bases between them. Germline V gives CDR1 LGHDT, CDR2 YNNKEL (reference sequence). This CDR3 is 15 amino acids long. The CDR3 DNA follows: TGTGCCAGCAGCCTCCTGGGAGTAGCACGCAATGAGCAGTTCTTC. This gives the protein CASSLLGVARNEQFF.

The chain uses TRBV7-2 and TRBJ2-3, with 8 bases identical to TRBD2. Germline CDR1 is SGHTA and CDR2 is FQGNSA. After removal of 1 base from V and 6 bases from J, the junction contained 3 bases not matched to a gene. This CDR3 has 14 amino acids. The CDR3 nucleotides read TGTGCCAGCAGCTTAGTAGCGGGGTGGGATACGCAGTATTTT. Its translation: CASSLVAGWDTQYF.

The chain employs TRBV27 and TRBJ2-1, with a possible D match to TRBD1 (5 bases). The length of the CDR3 is 12 residues. Germline V gene sequence: CDR1 MNHEY, CDR2 SMNVEV (reference sequence). CDR3 bases: TGTGCTATTGGTGGGGCCAACAATGAGCAGTTCTTC. Encoded protein: CAIGGANNEQFF.

The chain employs TRBV11-2 and TRBJ2-7; no clear D gene. Germline V CDR1 and CDR2: SGHAT, FQNNGV. This CDR3 has 17 amino acids. The V end lost 1 base, the J end lost 3 bases, and 19 bases lay between the germline ends. The DNA for the CDR3 is TGTGCCAGCAGCTTAGTGGCCCTTCGGTATGGGATCTACGAGCAGTACTTC. Encoded protein: CASSLVALRYGIYEQYF.

The genes are TRBV9 and TRBJ2-1, with D perhaps matching TRBD2 (5 bases). V was shortened by 4 bases and J by 8 bases, with 16 bases between the two germline ends. CDR1 is SGDLS and CDR2 is YYNGEE in the germline V gene. CDR3 size: 14 residues. The CDR3 region is CASSPRVTGDEQFF. CDR3 sequence (DNA): TGTGCCAGCAGCCCCCGGGTCACCGGGGATGAGCAGTTCTTC.

The V call is TRBV18, the J call TRBJ2-1, with D perhaps TRBD1 (6 bases). The V gene lost 0 bases and the J gene lost 3 bases, with 9 bases spanning the gap. There are 15 residues in the CDR3. CDR1 is KGHSH, CDR2 LQKENI, per germline. The CDR3 reads CASSPPGTLYNEQFF. The CDR3 DNA follows: TGTGCCAGCTCACCACCGGGGACACTCTACAATGAGCAGTTCTTC.

The rearrangement links TRBV30 to TRBJ1-2, with 8 bases identical to TRBD1. Germline lookup yields CDR1 GTSNPN and CDR2 SVGIG (reference sequence). This CDR3 comprises 13 residues. The V and J ends lost 5 bases and 8 bases, in that order; junction bases with no gene match: 10. CDR3 sequence (DNA): TGTGCCTGGGACCCGGACAGGGCGAGGGGCTACACCTTC. Its protein product is CAWDPDRARGYTF.

This clone occurred a few times. CDR3: CASSEAAGGPDTQYF. CDR3 bases: TGTGCCAGCAGTGAAGCAGCGGGGGGGCCAGATACGCAGTATTTT. J is TRBJ2-3 and V is TRBV6-1; the match to TRBD2 covers 10 bases. Germline CDR1 reads MNHNS; CDR2 reads SASEGT. The CDR3 is made up of 15 amino acids. Trimming at V came to 0 bases and at J to 4 bases, leaving 1 base not matched to a gene.

The chain links TRBV11-2 to TRBJ2-3; 8 bases fit TRBD2. Germline trimming cut 7 bases from V and 0 bases from J; bases unmatched to any gene: 12. The CDR3 is made up of 17 amino acids. Germline lookup yields CDR1 SGHAT and CDR2 FQNNGV. CDR3 loop: CASKTLAGGGSTDTQYF. The CDR3 nucleotides read TGTGCCAGCAAAACTCTCGCGGGGGGTGGAAGCACAGATACGCAGTATTTT.

This chain joins TRBV6-5 and TRBJ2-7; D may be TRBD2 (6 bases). The CDR3 spans 15 residues. The germline V gene has CDR1 MNHEY and CDR2 SVGAGI. V lost 2 bases to trimming and J lost 1 base, with 12 bases between them. The CDR3 DNA follows: TGTGCCAGCAGTTACGCAGCGGGCCCTTCCTACGAGCAGTACTTC. This encodes CASSYAAGPSYEQYF.

This clone was counted a few times. The chain combines TRBV24-1 with TRBJ2-7, with a tentative D call TRBD2 (6 bases). V gave up 1 base and J gave up 5 bases, with 17 bases separating them. This CDR3 has 16 residues. The germline CDR1 and CDR2 sequences are KGHDR and SFDVKD. CDR3 in DNA: TGTGCCACCAGTGATTTCCCGGAGGGCCTATCGGACGAGCAGTACTTC. Protein product: CATSDFPEGLSDEQYF.

The CDR3 DNA reads TGTGCCAGCAGCTCTACCCAGATCGGGGCCTACGAGCAGTACTTC. Its translation is CASSSTQIGAYEQYF. The J gene is TRBJ2-7, the V gene TRBV13; weak D call: TRBD2 (5 bases). Trimming took 4 bases from V and 2 from J, leaving 15 bases between them. Germline V lookup: CDR1 PRHDT, CDR2 FYEKMQ (reference sequence). The CDR3 totals 15 residues.

The sample holds one count of this clone. The gene calls are TRBV10-1 and TRBJ2-1; D gene uncertain. CDR1 is WNHNN, CDR2 SYGVQD, per germline (reference sequence). This CDR3 comprises 13 residues. With 0 bases removed from V and 9 bases from J, the gap between germline ends came to 9 bases. The CDR3 sequence is CASSESIVSEQFF. In DNA form, the CDR3 reads TGCGCCAGCAGTGAGTCGATCGTCTCTGAGCAGTTCTTC.